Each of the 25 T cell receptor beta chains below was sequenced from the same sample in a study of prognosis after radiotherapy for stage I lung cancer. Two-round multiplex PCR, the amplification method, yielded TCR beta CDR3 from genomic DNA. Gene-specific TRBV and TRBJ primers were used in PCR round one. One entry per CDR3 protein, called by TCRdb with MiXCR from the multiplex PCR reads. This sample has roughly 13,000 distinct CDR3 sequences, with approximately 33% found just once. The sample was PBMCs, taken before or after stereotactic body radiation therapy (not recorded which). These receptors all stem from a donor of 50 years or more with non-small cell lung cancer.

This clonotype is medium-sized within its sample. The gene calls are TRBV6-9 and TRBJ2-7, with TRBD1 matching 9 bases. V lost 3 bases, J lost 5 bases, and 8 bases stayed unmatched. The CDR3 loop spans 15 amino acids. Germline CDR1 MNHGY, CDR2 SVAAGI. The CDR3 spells CASSYTGTGNHEQYF. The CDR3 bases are TGTGCCAGCAGTTACACCGGGACAGGGAACCACGAGCAGTACTTC.

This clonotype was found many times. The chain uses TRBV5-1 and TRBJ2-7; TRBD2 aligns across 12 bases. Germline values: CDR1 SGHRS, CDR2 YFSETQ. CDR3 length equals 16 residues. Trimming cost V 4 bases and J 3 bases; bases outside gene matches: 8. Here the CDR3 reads CASSHTSGRYRYEQYF. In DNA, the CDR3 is TGCGCCAGCAGCCATACTAGCGGGAGGTACCGCTACGAGCAGTACTTC.

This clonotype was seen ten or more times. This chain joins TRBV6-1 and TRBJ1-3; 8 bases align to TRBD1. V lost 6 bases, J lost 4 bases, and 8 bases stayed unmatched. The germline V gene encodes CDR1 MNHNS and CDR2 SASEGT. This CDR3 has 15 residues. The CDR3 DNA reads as TGTGCCAGCAGGGTGCAGGGGGCGAGGGGAAACACCATATATTTT. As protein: CASRVQGARGNTIYF.

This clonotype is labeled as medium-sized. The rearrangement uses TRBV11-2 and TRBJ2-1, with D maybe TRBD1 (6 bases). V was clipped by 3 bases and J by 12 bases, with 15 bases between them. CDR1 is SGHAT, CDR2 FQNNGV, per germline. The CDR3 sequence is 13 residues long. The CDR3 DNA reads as TGTGCCAGCAGCTTCTATCCGGGACAACTGCAGTTCTTC. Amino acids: CASSFYPGQLQFF.

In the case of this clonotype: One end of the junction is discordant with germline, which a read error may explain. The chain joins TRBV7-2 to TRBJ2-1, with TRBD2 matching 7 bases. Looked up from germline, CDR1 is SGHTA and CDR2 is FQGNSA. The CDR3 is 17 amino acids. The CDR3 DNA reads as TGTGCAAGCAGCTTCGCTGCTAGCGGCGTCTCCTACAATGAGCAGTTATTC. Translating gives CASSFAASGVSYNEQLF.

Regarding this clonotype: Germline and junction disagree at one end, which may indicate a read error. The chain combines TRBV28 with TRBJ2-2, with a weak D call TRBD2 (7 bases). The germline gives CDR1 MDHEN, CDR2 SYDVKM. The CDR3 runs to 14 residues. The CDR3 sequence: CASSRGGSTRELFF. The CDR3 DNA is TGTGCCAGCAGTAGGGGGGGGTCCACCAGGGAGCTGTTTTTT.

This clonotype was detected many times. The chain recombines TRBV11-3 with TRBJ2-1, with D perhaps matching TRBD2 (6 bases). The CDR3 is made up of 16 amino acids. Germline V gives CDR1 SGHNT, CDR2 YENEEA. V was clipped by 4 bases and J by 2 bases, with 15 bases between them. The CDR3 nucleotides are TGTGCCAGCAGCTCAGTACCTAGCGACCCCTACAATGAGCAGTTCTTC. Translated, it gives CASSSVPSDPYNEQFF. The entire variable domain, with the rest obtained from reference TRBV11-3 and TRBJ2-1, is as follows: EAGVVQSPRYKIIEKKQPVAFWCNPISGHNTLYWYLQNLGQGPELLIRYENEEAVDDSQLPKDRFSAERLKGVDSTLKIQPAELGDSAVYLCASSSVPSDPYNEQFFGPGTRLTVL.

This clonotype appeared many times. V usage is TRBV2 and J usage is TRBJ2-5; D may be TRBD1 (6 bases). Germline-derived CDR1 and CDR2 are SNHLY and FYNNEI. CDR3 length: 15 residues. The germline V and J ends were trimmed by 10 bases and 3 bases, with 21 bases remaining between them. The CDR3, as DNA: TGTGCCATGACTTCCTGGGACATAACAAAAGAGACCCAGTACTTC. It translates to CAMTSWDITKETQYF. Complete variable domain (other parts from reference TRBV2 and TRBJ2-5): EPEVTQTPSHQVTQMGQEVILRCVPISNHLYFYWYRQILGQKVEFLVSFYNNEISEKSEIFDDQFSVERPDGSNFTLKIRSTKLEDSAMYFCAMTSWDITKETQYFGPGTRLLVL.

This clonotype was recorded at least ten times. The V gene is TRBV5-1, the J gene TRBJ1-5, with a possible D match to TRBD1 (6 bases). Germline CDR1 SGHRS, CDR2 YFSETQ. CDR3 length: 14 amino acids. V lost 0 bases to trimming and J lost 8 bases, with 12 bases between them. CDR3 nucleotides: TGCGCCAGCAGCTTGGGAGGGGGAGGTGAGCCCCAGCATTTT. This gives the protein CASSLGGGGEPQHF.

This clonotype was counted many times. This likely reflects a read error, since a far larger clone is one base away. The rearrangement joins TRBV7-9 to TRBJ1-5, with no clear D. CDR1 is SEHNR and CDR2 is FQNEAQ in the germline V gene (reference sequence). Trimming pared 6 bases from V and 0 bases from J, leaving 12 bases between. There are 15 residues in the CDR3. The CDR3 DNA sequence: TGTGCCAGCAGAATTGCCGATTATAGCAATCAGCCCCAGCATTTT. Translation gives CASRIADYSNQPQHF.

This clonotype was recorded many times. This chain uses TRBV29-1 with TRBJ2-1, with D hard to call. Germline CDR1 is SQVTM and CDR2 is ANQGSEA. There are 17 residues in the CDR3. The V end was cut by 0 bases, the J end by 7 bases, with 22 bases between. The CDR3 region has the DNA TGCAGCGTTGAAGATCTCGCGCGGTGGATGACCACAAATGAGCAGTTCTTC. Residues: CSVEDLARWMTTNEQFF.

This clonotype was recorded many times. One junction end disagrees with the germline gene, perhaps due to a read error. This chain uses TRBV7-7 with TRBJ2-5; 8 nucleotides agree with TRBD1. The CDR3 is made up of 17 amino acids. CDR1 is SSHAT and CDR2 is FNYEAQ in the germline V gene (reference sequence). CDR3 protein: CASSSGVRQGTQETQYF. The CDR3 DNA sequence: TGTGCTAGCAGCTCCGGCGTACGACAGGGGACGCAAGAGACCCAGTACTTC. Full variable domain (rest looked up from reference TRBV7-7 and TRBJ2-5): GAGVSQSPRYKVTKRGQDVTLRCDPISSHATLYWYQQALGQGPEFLTYFNYEAQPDKSGLPSDRFSAERPEGSISTLTIQRTEQRDSAMYRCASSSGVRQGTQETQYFGPGTRLLVL.

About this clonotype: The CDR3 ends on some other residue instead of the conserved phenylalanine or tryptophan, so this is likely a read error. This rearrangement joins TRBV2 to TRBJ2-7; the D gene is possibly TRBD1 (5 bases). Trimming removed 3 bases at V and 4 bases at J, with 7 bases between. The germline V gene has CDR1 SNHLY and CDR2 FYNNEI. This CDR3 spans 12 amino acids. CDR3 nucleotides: TGTGCCAGCAGTGATAAGGGGTACGAGCAGTACTAC. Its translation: CASSDKGYEQYY.

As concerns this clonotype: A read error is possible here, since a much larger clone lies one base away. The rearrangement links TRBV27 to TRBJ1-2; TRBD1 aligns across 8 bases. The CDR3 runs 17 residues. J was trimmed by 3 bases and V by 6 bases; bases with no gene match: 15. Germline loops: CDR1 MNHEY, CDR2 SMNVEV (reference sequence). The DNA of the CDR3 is TGTGCCAGCAGGATGGGGGAACGCACAGGGGGGTACTATGGCTACACCTTC. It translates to CASRMGERTGGYYGYTF.

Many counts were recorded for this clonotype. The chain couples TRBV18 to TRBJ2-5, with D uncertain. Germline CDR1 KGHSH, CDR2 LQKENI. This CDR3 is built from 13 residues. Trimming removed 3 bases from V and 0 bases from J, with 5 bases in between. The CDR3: CASSPSYQETQYF. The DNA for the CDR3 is TGTGCCAGCTCACCTTCGTACCAAGAGACCCAGTACTTC.

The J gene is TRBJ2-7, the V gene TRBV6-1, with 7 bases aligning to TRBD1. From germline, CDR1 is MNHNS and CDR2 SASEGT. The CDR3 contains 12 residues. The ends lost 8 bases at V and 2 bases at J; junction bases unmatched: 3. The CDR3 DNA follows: TGTGCCAGCCGGGACAGCACCTACGAGCAGTACTTC. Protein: CASRDSTYEQYF.

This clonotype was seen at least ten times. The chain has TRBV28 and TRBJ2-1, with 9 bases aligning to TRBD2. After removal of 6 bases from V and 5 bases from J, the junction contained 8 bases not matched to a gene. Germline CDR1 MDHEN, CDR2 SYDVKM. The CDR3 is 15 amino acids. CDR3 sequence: CASRPTSGGHNEQFF. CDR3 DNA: TGTGCCAGCAGACCGACTAGCGGCGGACACAATGAGCAGTTCTTC.

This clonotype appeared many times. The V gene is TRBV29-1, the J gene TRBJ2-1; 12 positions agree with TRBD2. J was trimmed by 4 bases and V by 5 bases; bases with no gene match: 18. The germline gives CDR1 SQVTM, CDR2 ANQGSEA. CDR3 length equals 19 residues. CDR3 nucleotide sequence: TGCAGCGTTCCCGGGGGGGGACAGGGTACTAGCGGGAGGTACAATGAGCAGTTCTTC. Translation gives CSVPGGGQGTSGRYNEQFF.

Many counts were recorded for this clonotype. Here the CDR3 DNA reads TGTGCCAGCAGTTTAGTAGCGGGAGGATATGAGACCCAGTACTTC. It translates to CASSLVAGGYETQYF. This chain uses TRBV27 with TRBJ2-5, with TRBD2 matching over 10 bases. The CDR3 contains 15 residues. Germline assignment: CDR1 MNHEY and CDR2 SMNVEV (reference sequence). The junction had 5 bases not matched to a gene; V was cut back by 2 bases and J by 5 bases.

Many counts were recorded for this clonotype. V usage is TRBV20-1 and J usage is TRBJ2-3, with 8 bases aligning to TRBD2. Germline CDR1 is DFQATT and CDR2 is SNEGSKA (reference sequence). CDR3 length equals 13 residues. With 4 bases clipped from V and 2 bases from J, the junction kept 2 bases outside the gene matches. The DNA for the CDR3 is TGCAGTGCTAAACTAGCGGCCACAGATACGCAGTATTTT. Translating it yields CSAKLAATDTQYF.

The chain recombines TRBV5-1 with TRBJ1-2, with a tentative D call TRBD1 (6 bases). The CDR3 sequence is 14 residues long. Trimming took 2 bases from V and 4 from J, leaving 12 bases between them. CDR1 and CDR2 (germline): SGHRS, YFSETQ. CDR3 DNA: TGCGCCAGCAGCTTAGGGGGTCGGCTCTATGGCTACACCTTC. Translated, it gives CASSLGGRLYGYTF.

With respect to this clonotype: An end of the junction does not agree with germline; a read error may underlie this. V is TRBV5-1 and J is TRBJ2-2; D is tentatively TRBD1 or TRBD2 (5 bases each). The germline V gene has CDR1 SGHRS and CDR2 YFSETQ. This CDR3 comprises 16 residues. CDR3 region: CASSLEVRQGFGELFF. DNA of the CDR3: TGCGCCAGCAGCTTGGAGGTCCGGCAGGGCTTCGGGGAGCTGTTTTTC.

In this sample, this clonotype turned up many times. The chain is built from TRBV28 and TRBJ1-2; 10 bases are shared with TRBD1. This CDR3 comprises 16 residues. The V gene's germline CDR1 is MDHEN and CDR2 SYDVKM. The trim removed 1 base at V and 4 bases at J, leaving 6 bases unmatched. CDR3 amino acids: CASSLSGGTGVYGYTF. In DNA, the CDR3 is TGTGCCAGCAGTTTATCCGGCGGGACAGGGGTCTATGGCTACACCTTC.

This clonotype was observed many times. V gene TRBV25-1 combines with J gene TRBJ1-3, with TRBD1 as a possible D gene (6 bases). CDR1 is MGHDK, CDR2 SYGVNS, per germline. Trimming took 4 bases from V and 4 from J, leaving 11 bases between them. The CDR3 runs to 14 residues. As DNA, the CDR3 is TGTGCCAGCAGTGCTAAGGGGGAAGGAAACACCATATATTTT. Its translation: CASSAKGEGNTIYF.

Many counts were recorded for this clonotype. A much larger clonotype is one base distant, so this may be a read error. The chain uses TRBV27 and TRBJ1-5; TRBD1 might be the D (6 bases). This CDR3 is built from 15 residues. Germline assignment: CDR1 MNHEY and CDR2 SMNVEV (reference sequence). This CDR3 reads CASSLGGHSDQPQHF. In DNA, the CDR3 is TGTGCCAGCAGTTTAGGGGGGCATAGCGATCAGCCCCAGCATTTT.